The 3 T cell receptor beta chains reported below all come from one sample, sequenced in a study of blood T cell repertoires in COVID-19. Assay used: immunoSEQ multiplex PCR; TCRdb lists only in-frame clones, some missing. This table holds 50,000 to 65,000 clones, 89% found once. The sequenced sample was peripheral blood. The receptors originated from a man aged 55-75 years with active COVID-19.

This chain links TRBV4-3 with TRBJ2-1; D not resolved. The CDR3 is 15 amino acids. The V end was cut by 2 bases, the J end by 0 bases, with 8 bases between. From germline, CDR1 is LGHNA and CDR2 YSLEER. The CDR3 DNA reads as TGCGCCAGCAGCCAAAAAATTAGCTCCTACAATGAGCAGTTCTTC. Amino acid sequence: CASSQKISSYNEQFF.

This rearrangement joins TRBV5-8 to TRBJ2-3; 8 nucleotides match TRBD2. Germline V lookup: CDR1 SGHTS, CDR2 YDEGEE. The CDR3 length is 15 residues. J gave up 2 bases and V 3 bases, and 5 bases lay outside the gene matches. This CDR3 is CASSYTGLDTDTQYF. The CDR3 DNA sequence: TGTGCCAGCAGCTACACGGGACTAGACACAGATACGCAGTATTTT. The full variable domain, with the rest looked up from reference TRBV5-8 and TRBJ2-3, is EAGVTQSPTHLIKTRGQQATLRCSPISGHTSVYWYQQALGLGLQFLLWYDEGEERNRGNFPPRFSGRQFPNYSSELNVNALELEDSALYLCASSYTGLDTDTQYFGPGTRLTVL.

This chain connects TRBV4-2 to TRBJ2-7; maybe TRBD1 (6 bases). V dropped 0 bases and J dropped 3 bases, with 18 bases sitting between them. This CDR3 spans 17 amino acids. Germline V gene data show CDR1 as LGHNA and CDR2 as YNFKEQ. This chain's CDR3 is CASSQDRGQGGIYEQYF. CDR3 DNA: TGTGCCAGCAGCCAAGACAGGGGTCAAGGGGGAATCTACGAGCAGTACTTC.